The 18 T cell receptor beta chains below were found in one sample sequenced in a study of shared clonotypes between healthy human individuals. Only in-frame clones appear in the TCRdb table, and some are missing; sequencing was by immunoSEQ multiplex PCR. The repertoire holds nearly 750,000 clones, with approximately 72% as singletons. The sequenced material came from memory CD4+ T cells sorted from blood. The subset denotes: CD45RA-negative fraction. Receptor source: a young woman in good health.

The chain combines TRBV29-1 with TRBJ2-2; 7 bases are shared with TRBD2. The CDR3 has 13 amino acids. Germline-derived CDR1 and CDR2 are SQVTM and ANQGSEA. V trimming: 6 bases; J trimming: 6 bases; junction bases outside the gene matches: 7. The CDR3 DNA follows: TGCAGCGTCAAGGGGAGGGCGGCCGGGGAGCTGTTTTTT. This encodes CSVKGRAAGELFF.

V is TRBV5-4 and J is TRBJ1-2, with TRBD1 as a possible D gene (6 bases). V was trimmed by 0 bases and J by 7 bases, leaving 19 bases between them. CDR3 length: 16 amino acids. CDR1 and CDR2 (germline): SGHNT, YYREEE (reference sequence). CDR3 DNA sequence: TGTGCCAGCAGCTTGGCCGTGTCAGGGGCGCAGGGTGGCTACACCTTC. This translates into CASSLAVSGAQGGYTF. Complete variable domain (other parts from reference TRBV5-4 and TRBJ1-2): ETGVTQSPTHLIKTRGQQVTLRCSSQSGHNTVSWYQQALGQGPQFIFQYYREEENGRGNFPPRFSGLQFPNYSSELNVNALELDDSALYLCASSLAVSGAQGGYTFGSGTRLTVV.

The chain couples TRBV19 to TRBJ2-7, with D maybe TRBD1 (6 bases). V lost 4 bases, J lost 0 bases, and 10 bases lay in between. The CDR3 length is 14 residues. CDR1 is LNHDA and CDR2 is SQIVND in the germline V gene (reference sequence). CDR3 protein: CASSTQGSSYEQYF. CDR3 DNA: TGTGCCAGTAGTACTCAGGGGAGCTCCTACGAGCAGTACTTC.

CDR3 protein: CASSITLTSDTQYF. CDR3 DNA sequence: TGCGCCAGCAGCATAACATTAACGTCAGATACGCAGTATTTT. This chain uses TRBV5-1 with TRBJ2-3; D gene unclear. Deletions cut 4 bases from V and 4 bases from J, with 13 bases between. Germline V gene sequence: CDR1 SGHRS, CDR2 YFSETQ. This CDR3 comprises 14 residues.

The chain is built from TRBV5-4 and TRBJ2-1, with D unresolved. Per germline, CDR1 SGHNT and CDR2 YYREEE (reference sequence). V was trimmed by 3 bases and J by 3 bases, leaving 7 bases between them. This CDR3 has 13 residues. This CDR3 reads CASSSDIYNEQFF. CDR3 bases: TGTGCCAGCAGCTCGGATATCTACAATGAGCAGTTCTTC.

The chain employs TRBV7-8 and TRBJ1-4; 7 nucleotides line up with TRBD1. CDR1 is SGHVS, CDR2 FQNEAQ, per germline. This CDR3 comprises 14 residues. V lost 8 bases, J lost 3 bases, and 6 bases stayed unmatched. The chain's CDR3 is CASGDRVANEKLFF. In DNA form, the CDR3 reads TGTGCCAGCGGTGACAGGGTCGCTAATGAAAAACTGTTTTTT.

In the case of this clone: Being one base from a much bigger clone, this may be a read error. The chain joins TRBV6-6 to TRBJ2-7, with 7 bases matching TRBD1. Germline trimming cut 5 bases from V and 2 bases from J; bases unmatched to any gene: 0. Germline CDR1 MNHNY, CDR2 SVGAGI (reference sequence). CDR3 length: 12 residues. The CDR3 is CASSGQAYEQYF. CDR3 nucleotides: TGTGCCAGCAGTGGACAGGCCTACGAGCAGTACTTC.

The CDR3 DNA follows: TGTGCCAGCAGTTACCTCGTTCAAACGGCCAAAAACATTCAGTACTTC. This translates into CASSYLVQTAKNIQYF. The chain links TRBV6-5 to TRBJ2-4; D is uncertain. V was pared by 2 bases and J by 1 base, with 12 bases between. Germline V gene sequence: CDR1 MNHEY, CDR2 SVGAGI. The CDR3 has 16 residues.

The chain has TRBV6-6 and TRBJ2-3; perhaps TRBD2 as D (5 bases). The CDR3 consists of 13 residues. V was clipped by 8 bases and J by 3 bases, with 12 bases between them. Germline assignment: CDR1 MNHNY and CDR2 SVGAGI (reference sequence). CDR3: CASLYWETDTQYF. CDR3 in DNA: TGTGCCAGCCTATATTGGGAGACAGATACGCAGTATTTT.

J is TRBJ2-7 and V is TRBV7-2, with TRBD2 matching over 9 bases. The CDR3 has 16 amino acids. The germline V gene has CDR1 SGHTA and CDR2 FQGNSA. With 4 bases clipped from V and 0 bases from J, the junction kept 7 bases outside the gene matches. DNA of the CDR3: TGTGCCAGCAGCTCCTCGAGCGGGGGGAGCTCCTACGAGCAGTACTTC. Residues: CASSSSSGGSSYEQYF.

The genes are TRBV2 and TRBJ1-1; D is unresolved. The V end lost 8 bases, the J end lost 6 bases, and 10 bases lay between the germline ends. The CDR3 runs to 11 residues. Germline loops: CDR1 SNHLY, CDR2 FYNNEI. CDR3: CASSYTAEAFF. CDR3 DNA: TGTGCCAGCTCCTATACAGCTGAAGCTTTCTTT.

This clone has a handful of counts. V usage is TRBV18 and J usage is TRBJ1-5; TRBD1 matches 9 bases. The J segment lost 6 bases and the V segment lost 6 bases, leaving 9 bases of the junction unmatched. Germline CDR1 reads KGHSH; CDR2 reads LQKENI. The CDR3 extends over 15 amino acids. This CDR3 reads CASSPGTGSVQPQHF. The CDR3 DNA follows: TGTGCCAGCTCCCCTGGGACAGGGTCGGTTCAGCCCCAGCATTTT.

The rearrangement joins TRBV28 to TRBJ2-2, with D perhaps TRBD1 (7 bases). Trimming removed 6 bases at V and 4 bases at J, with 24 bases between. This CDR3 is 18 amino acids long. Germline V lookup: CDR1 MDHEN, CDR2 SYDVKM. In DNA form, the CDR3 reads TGTGCCAGCAGCCGCAGGGGGGCGATTGCGGCGAGCACCGGGGAGCTGTTTTTT. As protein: CASSRRGAIAASTGELFF.

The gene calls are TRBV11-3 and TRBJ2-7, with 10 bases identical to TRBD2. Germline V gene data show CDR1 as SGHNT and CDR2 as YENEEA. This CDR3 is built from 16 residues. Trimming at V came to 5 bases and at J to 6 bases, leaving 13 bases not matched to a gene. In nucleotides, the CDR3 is TGTGCCAGCAGCCCAGGGGACCTAGCGGGAGTGGGCGAGCAGTACTTC. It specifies CASSPGDLAGVGEQYF.

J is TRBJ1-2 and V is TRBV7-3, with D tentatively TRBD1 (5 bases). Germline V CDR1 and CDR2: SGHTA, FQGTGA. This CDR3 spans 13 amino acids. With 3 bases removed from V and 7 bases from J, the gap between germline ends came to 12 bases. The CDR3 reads CASSFGQGLGYTF. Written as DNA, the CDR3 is TGTGCCAGCAGCTTCGGGCAGGGTCTTGGCTACACCTTC.

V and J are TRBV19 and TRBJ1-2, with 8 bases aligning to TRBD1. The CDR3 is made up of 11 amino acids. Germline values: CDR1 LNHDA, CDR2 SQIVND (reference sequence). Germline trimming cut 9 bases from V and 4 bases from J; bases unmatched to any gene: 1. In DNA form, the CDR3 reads TGTGCCAGCACAGGGGGCTATGGCTACACCTTC. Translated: CASTGGYGYTF.

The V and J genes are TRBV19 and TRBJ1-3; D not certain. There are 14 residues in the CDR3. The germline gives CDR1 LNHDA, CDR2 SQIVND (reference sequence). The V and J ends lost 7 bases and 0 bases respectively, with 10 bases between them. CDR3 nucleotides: TGTGCCAGTACCGCAACGATCTCTGGAAACACCATATATTTT. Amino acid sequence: CASTATISGNTIYF.

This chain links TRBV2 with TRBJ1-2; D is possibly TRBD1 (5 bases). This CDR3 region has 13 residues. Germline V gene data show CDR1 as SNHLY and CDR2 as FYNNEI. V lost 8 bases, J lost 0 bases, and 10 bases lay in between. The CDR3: CASFKTANYGYTF. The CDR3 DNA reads TGTGCCAGCTTTAAGACAGCTAACTATGGCTACACCTTC.